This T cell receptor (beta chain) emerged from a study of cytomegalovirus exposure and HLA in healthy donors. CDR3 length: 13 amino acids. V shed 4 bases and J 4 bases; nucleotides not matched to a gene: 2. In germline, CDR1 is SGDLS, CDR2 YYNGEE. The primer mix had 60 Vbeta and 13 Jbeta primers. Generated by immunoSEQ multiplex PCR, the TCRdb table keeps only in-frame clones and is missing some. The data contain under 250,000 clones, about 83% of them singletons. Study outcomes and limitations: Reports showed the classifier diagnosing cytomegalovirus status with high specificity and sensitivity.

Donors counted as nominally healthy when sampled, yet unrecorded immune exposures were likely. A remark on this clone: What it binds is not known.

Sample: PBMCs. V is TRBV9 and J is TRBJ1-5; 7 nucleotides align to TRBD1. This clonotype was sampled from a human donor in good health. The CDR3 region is CASSQGQNQPQHF. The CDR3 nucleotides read TGTGCCAGCAGCCAGGGACAGAATCAGCCCCAGCATTTT. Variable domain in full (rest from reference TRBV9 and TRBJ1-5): DSGVTQTPKHLITATGQRVTLRCSPRSGDLSVYWYQQSLDQGLQFLIQYYNGEERAKGNILERFSAQQFPDLHSELNLSSLELGDSALYFCASSQGQNQPQHFGDGTRLSIL.